A single sample is the source of the 20 T cell receptor beta chains below, sequenced in a study of cytomegalovirus exposure and HLA in healthy donors. Primers included in the PCR were 60 Vbeta and 13 Jbeta primers. TCRdb's table, derived via immunoSEQ multiplex PCR, lists solely in-frame clones and lacks some. Of more than 150,000 clones listed, roughly 79% are singletons. Material: PBMCs. Receptors were obtained from a man between 45 and 60 years old in good health and CMV-seropositive.

This clone showed up just once. CDR3 amino acids: CASSFGTGLSSNQPQHF. The CDR3 region has the DNA TGTGCCAGCAGCTTTGGTACAGGTCTTTCTAGCAATCAGCCCCAGCATTTT. The V gene is TRBV7-9, the J gene TRBJ1-5; D is perhaps TRBD1 (5 bases). This CDR3 is built from 17 residues. Looked up from germline, CDR1 is SEHNR and CDR2 is FQNEAQ (reference sequence). V was trimmed by 3 bases and J by 0 bases, leaving 15 bases between them.

This rearrangement joins TRBV4-3 to TRBJ1-2; 8 positions match TRBD1. Trimming took 5 bases from V and 1 from J; bases not matched to a gene: 6. Germline V gene sequence: CDR1 LGHNA, CDR2 YSLEER. The CDR3 is 15 amino acids. The CDR3 protein is CASSLGQESNYGYTF. The CDR3 DNA follows: TGCGCCAGCAGCTTGGGACAGGAGAGTAACTATGGCTACACCTTC.

This clone is a singleton in its sample. This chain joins TRBV28 and TRBJ1-1; 8 positions agree with TRBD1. Germline V lookup: CDR1 MDHEN, CDR2 SYDVKM. The trim removed 5 bases at V and 1 base at J, leaving 6 bases unmatched. The CDR3 is 15 residues long. DNA for the CDR3: TGTGCCAGCAGTCCGTACGGACAGGGGAACACTGAAGCTTTCTTT. Residues: CASSPYGQGNTEAFF.

This clone was picked up a small number of times. The V and J genes are TRBV7-3 and TRBJ2-2; D might be TRBD2 (5 bases). Germline V gene lookup returns CDR1 SGHTA and CDR2 FQGTGA. This CDR3 spans 16 amino acids. The ends were cut back, 2 bases at V and 1 base at J, with 11 bases in the middle. The CDR3 bases are TGTGCCAGCAGCTTACACGGGGAACTGAACACCGGGGAGCTGTTTTTT. Its translation is CASSLHGELNTGELFF.

DNA of the CDR3: TGTGCCAGCAGCGTAGCTAGCACAGATACGCAGTATTTT. Encoded protein: CASSVASTDTQYF. J is TRBJ2-3 and V is TRBV9; no definite D call. The CDR3 is 13 amino acids. Germline assignment: CDR1 SGDLS and CDR2 YYNGEE. V was clipped by 0 bases and J by 0 bases, with 2 bases between them. Filled out from reference TRBV9 and TRBJ2-3, the complete variable domain reads DSGVTQTPKHLITATGQRVTLRCSPRSGDLSVYWYQQSLDQGLQFLIQYYNGEERAKGNILERFSAQQFPDLHSELNLSSLELGDSALYFCASSVASTDTQYFGPGTRLTVL.

Only one count was recorded for this clone. V and J are TRBV2 and TRBJ1-4; TRBD1 matches at 11 bases. Germline V lookup: CDR1 SNHLY, CDR2 FYNNEI. The CDR3 contains 17 residues. V trimming: 0 bases; J trimming: 7 bases; junction bases outside the gene matches: 7. Here the CDR3 reads CASSEADRGRLGEKLFF. CDR3 nucleotide sequence: TGTGCCAGCAGTGAAGCGGACAGGGGGCGCCTCGGTGAAAAACTGTTTTTT.

This chain connects TRBV6-1 to TRBJ1-4, with D maybe TRBD1 (5 bases). V shed 5 bases and J shed 8 bases, with 12 bases lying between them. Germline CDR1 reads MNHNS; CDR2 reads SASEGT. This CDR3 is built from 13 residues. CDR3 in DNA: TGTGCCAGCAGTAGACAGTTACCCGAAAAACTGTTTTTT. Its protein product is CASSRQLPEKLFF.

By sample share, this clone is medium-sized. This chain links TRBV2 with TRBJ2-7, with D perhaps TRBD2 (5 bases). The V gene lost 2 bases and the J gene lost 5 bases, with 10 bases spanning the gap. CDR3 size: 13 residues. Looked up from germline, CDR1 is SNHLY and CDR2 is FYNNEI. The CDR3 DNA is TGTGCCAGCAGTGAACCTAGCCCCAACGAGCAGTACGTC. It translates to CASSEPSPNEQYV.

This clone showed up just once. The rearrangement uses TRBV5-6 and TRBJ2-1; D possibly corresponds to TRBD2 (5 bases). V was pared by 0 bases and J by 8 bases, with 24 bases between. CDR3 length: 18 residues. Looked up from germline, CDR1 is SGHDT and CDR2 is YYEEEE. DNA of the CDR3: TGTGCCAGCAGCTTGGATCGGCTGAGGGCCAAAAGTTACGATGAGCAGTTCTTC. It codes for CASSLDRLRAKSYDEQFF.

V and J are TRBV4-3 and TRBJ1-6; no clear D gene. Trimming took 0 bases from V and 7 from J, leaving 13 bases between them. Germline CDR1 is LGHNA and CDR2 is YSLEER. The CDR3 is 16 amino acids. In DNA, the CDR3 is TGCGCCAGCAGCCAAGAAAGGAACAGCCCGAATTCACCCCTCCACTTT. Protein sequence: CASSQERNSPNSPLHF.

CDR3 in amino acids: CASSLADRGETQYF. The CDR3 DNA sequence: TGCGCCAGCAGCTTGGCCGACAGGGGGGAGACCCAGTACTTC. V and J are TRBV5-1 and TRBJ2-5, with 9 bases matching TRBD1. This CDR3 is built from 14 residues. The V gene's germline CDR1 is SGHRS and CDR2 YFSETQ. The ends lost 0 bases at V and 5 bases at J; junction bases unmatched: 2.

This clone was recorded only once. V is TRBV7-9 and J is TRBJ1-1; 9 bases map to TRBD1. CDR1 is SEHNR, CDR2 FQNEAQ, per germline (reference sequence). This CDR3 contains 14 residues. V dropped 4 bases and J dropped 4; count of bases not matched to a gene: 4. CDR3 sequence reads: CASSSGTGITEAFF. The CDR3 DNA reads TGTGCCAGCAGCTCCGGGACAGGGATCACTGAAGCTTTCTTT.

V and J are TRBV18 and TRBJ1-4, with 7 positions matching TRBD1. The V and J ends lost 6 bases and 0 bases, in that order; junction bases with no gene match: 1. This CDR3 spans 14 amino acids. CDR1 is KGHSH, CDR2 LQKENI, per germline. This chain's CDR3 is CASSDRTTNEKLFF. DNA for the CDR3: TGTGCCAGCTCGGACAGGACAACTAATGAAAAACTGTTTTTT.

The genes are TRBV7-9 and TRBJ2-1; 7 bases are shared with TRBD1. Unmatched junction bases numbered 6, after V lost 3 bases and J lost 13 bases. The CDR3 sequence is 12 residues long. Germline CDR1 is SEHNR and CDR2 is FQNEAQ (reference sequence). The DNA for the CDR3 is TGTGCCAGCAGCTTGACAGGGACCCAACAGTTCTTC. Protein sequence: CASSLTGTQQFF.

V and J are TRBV6-6 and TRBJ1-5; no clear D gene. Germline loops: CDR1 MNHNY, CDR2 SVGAGI (reference sequence). V lost 1 base and J lost 0, with 10 bases in between. The CDR3 runs to 16 residues. The CDR3 protein is CASSYWEGDSNQPQHF. CDR3 nucleotide sequence: TGTGCCAGCAGTTACTGGGAGGGAGATAGCAATCAGCCCCAGCATTTT.

The chain combines TRBV6-5 with TRBJ2-5; 12 bases fit TRBD2. There are 15 residues in the CDR3. The germline V gene encodes CDR1 MNHEY and CDR2 SVGAGI. V lost 6 bases, J lost 3 bases, and 5 bases stayed unmatched. In nucleotides, the CDR3 is TGTGCCAGCAGACTAGCGGGGGGCCCTAAAGAGACCCAGTACTTC. It encodes CASRLAGGPKETQYF.

This chain links TRBV7-8 with TRBJ2-2, with 8 bases identical to TRBD1. Germline V gives CDR1 SGHVS, CDR2 FQNEAQ. The CDR3 loop spans 16 amino acids. Trimming at V came to 2 bases and at J to 1 base, leaving 3 bases not matched to a gene. CDR3 residues: CASSLFDRGNTGELFF. The CDR3, as DNA: TGTGCCAGCAGCTTATTTGACAGGGGGAACACCGGGGAGCTGTTTTTT.

This chain uses TRBV7-2 with TRBJ2-7; 10 bases align to TRBD1. V shed 5 bases and J 2 bases; nucleotides not matched to a gene: 6. Germline loops: CDR1 SGHTA, CDR2 FQGNSA. This CDR3 has 15 residues. The CDR3 DNA sequence: TGTGCCAGCAGCCCGGGACAGGGGCCTCCCTACGAGCAGTACTTC. Its protein is CASSPGQGPPYEQYF.

This clone was recorded a few times. The chain combines TRBV15 with TRBJ1-1; possible D gene TRBD1, 5 bases. Looked up from germline, CDR1 is LNHNV and CDR2 is YYDKDF (reference sequence). CDR3 length: 14 amino acids. The V end was cut by 11 bases, the J end by 0 bases, with 16 bases between. The CDR3 coding sequence is TGTGCCGCCTCGCGGGGGGGGATGAACACTGAAGCTTTCTTT. Protein: CAASRGGMNTEAFF.

The V gene is TRBV5-4, the J gene TRBJ2-2, with D maybe TRBD2 (5 bases). CDR1 is SGHNT and CDR2 is YYREEE in the germline V gene (reference sequence). Between the trimmed V and J ends, which lost 4 bases and 0 bases, there was a span of 13 bases. This CDR3 contains 16 residues. CDR3 sequence reads: CASSPGGQSNTGELFF. The CDR3 DNA sequence: TGTGCCAGCAGCCCCGGCGGGCAGTCGAACACCGGGGAGCTGTTTTTT. The full variable domain, its missing parts supplied by reference TRBV5-4 and TRBJ2-2, is ETGVTQSPTHLIKTRGQQVTLRCSSQSGHNTVSWYQQALGQGPQFIFQYYREEENGRGNFPPRFSGLQFPNYSSELNVNALELDDSALYLCASSPGGQSNTGELFFGEGSRLTVL.